This T cell receptor (beta chain) was captured in a study of T cell changes during pregnancy in multiple sclerosis. Germline lookup yields CDR1 SGHTA and CDR2 FQGTGA. The germline V and J ends were trimmed by 1 base and 7 bases, with 10 bases remaining between them. The CDR3 loop spans 13 amino acids. Data came from immunoSEQ multiplex PCR; TCRdb stores just in-frame clones and leaves some out. The table has about 67,000 clones, approximately 93% seen once. The sequencing here drew on peripheral blood, taken in the second trimester of pregnancy. The V and J genes are TRBV7-3 and TRBJ1-1; D call uncertain. The sequence came from a female donor with multiple sclerosis, enrolled in a pregnancy study. The DNA for the CDR3 is TGTGCCAGCAGCTTAAACCCAGGCGATGAAGCTTTCTTT. As protein: CASSLNPGDEAFF.